The T cell receptor beta chain described here comes from a study of tumor-infiltrating lymphocytes in localized non-small cell lung cancer. Study overall: Some samples were collected after neoadjuvant chemotherapy; smokers, never-smokers and several histologies were included. The study's findings and limits: TCR sequencing covered a subset of patients with enough tissue. IM1 and IM2 tumors showed no difference in T-cell fraction. Higher tumor T cell infiltration than in uninvolved lung was supported by TCRbeta sequencing.

Clones were sequenced by immunoSEQ multiplex PCR, and TCRdb holds only the in-frame ones, with some missing. The table lists 10,000 to 15,000 clones, around 80% of them singletons. On this clone itself: Its antigen is still unknown. A read error may account for a junction end that differs from germline.

Germline V lookup: CDR1 SGHAT, CDR2 FQNNGV. The CDR3 runs to 13 residues. The chain links TRBV11-2 to TRBJ2-2; TRBD2 might be the D (6 bases). This receptor was obtained from a human donor with non-small cell lung cancer. Sequenced: lung tumor tissue. DNA of the CDR3: TGTGCCAGCAGCCACGGGACCTTGGGGGGGCTGTTTTTT. Its translation: CASSHGTLGGLFF.